What follows describes a single T cell receptor beta chain. The protocol was immunoSEQ multiplex PCR, while the TCRdb copy is restricted to in-frame clones and leaves out a portion. The sample shows over 30,000 clones, approximately 86% of them seen only once. Germline assignment: CDR1 LNHDA and CDR2 SQIVND (reference sequence). Deletions cut 1 base from V and 4 bases from J, with 14 bases between. The CDR3 runs 17 residues. The record originates from a study of stem cell transplantation in POMP-related autoinflammatory disease. Study overall: CD8+ T cells were low and CD4+ cells naive-skewed before transplant.

This rearrangement joins TRBV19 to TRBJ1-6; D remains ambiguous. The receptor comes from a human donor with POMP-related autoinflammation and immune dysregulation (PRAID). This specimen consisted of CD4+ T cells from PBMCs, obtained before stem cell transplantation. In nucleotides, the CDR3 is TGTGCCAGTAGTATAGGTCGACGGACCGTTTATAATTCACCCCTCCACTTT. Amino acids: CASSIGRRTVYNSPLHF.